Each of the 19 T cell receptor beta chains below was sequenced from the same sample in a study of blood T cell repertoires in COVID-19. The method was immunoSEQ multiplex PCR; TCRdb's version includes in-frame clones alone and lacks a portion of them. The sample has roughly 330,000 clones, roughly 88% seen once. Specimen: peripheral blood. The receptor source for this set is a woman aged 45 to 65 with active or convalescent COVID-19.

This chain connects TRBV10-3 to TRBJ1-6; D unresolved. The germline V and J ends were trimmed by 4 bases and 7 bases, with 14 bases remaining between them. The CDR3 covers 15 residues. CDR1 and CDR2 from the germline V gene are ENHRY and SYGVKD. For the CDR3, the DNA is TGTGCCATCAGTGCCGTCGAGGGTCGGAATTCACCCCTCCACTTT. This encodes CAISAVEGRNSPLHF.

CDR3 bases: TGTGCCAGCTCACCTAACAGGGACAGCTCTGGAAACACCATATATTTT. Its protein is CASSPNRDSSGNTIYF. The V gene is TRBV18, the J gene TRBJ1-3; the match to TRBD1 covers 7 bases. V lost 3 bases and J lost 0; bases outside the gene matches: 5. Germline-derived CDR1 and CDR2 are KGHSH and LQKENI. This CDR3 region has 16 residues.

CDR3 bases: TGTGCCAGTAGCCCTGGGACTAGCGGGAGGTACGAGCAGTACTTC. As protein: CASSPGTSGRYEQYF. The chain links TRBV19 to TRBJ2-7; 15 bases match TRBD2. The CDR3 is made up of 15 amino acids. The V gene's germline CDR1 is LNHDA and CDR2 SQIVND (reference sequence). With 6 bases clipped from V and 4 bases from J, the junction kept 4 bases outside the gene matches.

The chain has TRBV11-2 and TRBJ2-1; the D gene is possibly TRBD1 (6 bases). The CDR3 is made up of 12 amino acids. Deletions cut 3 bases from V and 12 bases from J, with 12 bases between. Germline V CDR1 and CDR2: SGHAT, FQNNGV. Written as DNA, the CDR3 is TGTGCCAGCAGCTTGGGGGCGTTCCGGCAGTTCTTC. This sequence encodes CASSLGAFRQFF.

The chain has TRBV19 and TRBJ1-1, with TRBD1 as a possible D gene (6 bases). V was trimmed by 4 bases and J by 5 bases, leaving 14 bases between them. This CDR3 has 14 amino acids. Germline values: CDR1 LNHDA, CDR2 SQIVND (reference sequence). CDR3 sequence reads: CASSSPKGGTEAFF. CDR3 nucleotide sequence: TGTGCCAGTAGTAGTCCAAAGGGGGGGACTGAAGCTTTCTTT.

The chain links TRBV29-1 to TRBJ2-5; D might be TRBD1 (5 bases). The CDR3 totals 12 residues. Germline lookup yields CDR1 SQVTM and CDR2 ANQGSEA. V lost 5 bases, J lost 4 bases, and 11 bases lay in between. This CDR3 is CSVTQGLETQYF. CDR3 sequence (DNA): TGCAGCGTTACCCAGGGTCTAGAGACCCAGTACTTC.

The chain links TRBV12-3 or TRBV12-4 to TRBJ2-7, with D possibly TRBD1 on 6 matching bases. The CDR3 sequence is 12 residues long. Trimming stripped 4 bases from V and 6 bases from J, with 10 bases between. CDR3 sequence: CASSSLRGEQYF. CDR3 in DNA: TGTGCCAGCAGTTCCCTCAGGGGCGAGCAGTACTTC.

V usage is TRBV4-2 and J usage is TRBJ1-2; D is undetermined. The CDR3 covers 15 residues. V gave up 4 bases and J gave up 4 bases, with 16 bases separating them. The germline CDR1 and CDR2 sequences are LGHNA and YNFKEQ. The CDR3 loop reads CASSPPVLGSYGYTF. The CDR3 nucleotides are TGTGCCAGCAGCCCACCTGTCCTCGGTAGCTATGGCTACACCTTC.

The V call is TRBV14, the J call TRBJ2-1; 11 nucleotides match TRBD2. CDR1 and CDR2 (germline): SGHDN, FVKESK. This CDR3 has 18 amino acids. The V segment lost 0 bases and the J segment 6 bases; nucleotides outside the gene matches: 10. CDR3 amino acids: CASSQDALAGGRGNEQFF. The CDR3 bases are TGTGCCAGCAGCCAAGATGCCCTAGCGGGAGGCCGCGGCAATGAGCAGTTCTTC.

V usage is TRBV6-6 and J usage is TRBJ1-1; 7 bases match TRBD1. Trimming at V came to 6 bases and at J to 0 bases, leaving 7 bases not matched to a gene. The germline V gene encodes CDR1 MNHNY and CDR2 SVGAGI (reference sequence). The CDR3 totals 15 residues. The DNA for the CDR3 is TGTGCCAGCAGGTCCAGCAGGGGGTTGAACACTGAAGCTTTCTTT. It translates to CASRSSRGLNTEAFF.

V and J are TRBV11-2 and TRBJ2-3, with D perhaps matching TRBD2 (5 bases). Germline CDR1 and CDR2: SGHAT and FQNNGV. The CDR3 consists of 15 residues. Trimming removed 5 bases at V and 3 bases at J, with 15 bases between. The CDR3 sequence: CASSPRGSWTDTQYF. The CDR3 nucleotides are TGTGCCAGCAGCCCTCGGGGTAGCTGGACAGATACGCAGTATTTT.

The V gene is TRBV5-4, the J gene TRBJ1-1; 9 bases align to TRBD1. Trimming at V came to 0 bases and at J to 2 bases, leaving 2 bases not matched to a gene. This CDR3 spans 15 amino acids. The germline gives CDR1 SGHNT, CDR2 YYREEE (reference sequence). The CDR3 reads CASSLGQGGNTEAFF. CDR3 sequence (DNA): TGTGCCAGCAGCTTGGGACAGGGGGGCAACACTGAAGCTTTCTTT.

The chain is built from TRBV14 and TRBJ1-6; no definite D call. Germline V CDR1 and CDR2: SGHDN, FVKESK. The CDR3 totals 13 residues. V was pared by 1 base and J by 9 bases, with 7 bases between. CDR3 loop: CASSQGGISPLHF. For the CDR3, the DNA is TGTGCCAGCAGCCAAGGAGGCATTTCACCCCTCCACTTT.

This clone was counted a few times. The rearrangement uses TRBV9 and TRBJ2-4; the match to TRBD1 covers 7 bases. The CDR3 has 16 amino acids. Germline CDR1 is SGDLS and CDR2 is YYNGEE. V shed 3 bases, J shed 0 bases, and the junction held 6 bases outside the gene matches. CDR3 protein: CASSASGGLAKNIQYF. Here the CDR3 DNA reads TGTGCCAGCAGCGCATCAGGGGGTCTAGCCAAAAACATTCAGTACTTC.

This chain links TRBV28 with TRBJ1-5, with a weak D call TRBD1 (5 bases). In germline, CDR1 is MDHEN, CDR2 SYDVKM. This CDR3 contains 15 residues. Trimming shortened V by 3 bases and J by 4 bases, and 13 bases separated the two germline ends. The CDR3 sequence: CASSFGGIVNQPQHF. The CDR3 DNA is TGTGCCAGCAGTTTTGGGGGGATCGTAAATCAGCCCCAGCATTTT.

In its sample, this clone was seen once. Other DNA sequences in the same sample also yield this CDR3. V usage is TRBV3-1 (or the pseudogene TRBV3-2) and J usage is TRBJ2-1, with 10 bases lining up with TRBD2. Germline CDR1 and CDR2: LGHDT and YNNKEL (reference sequence). After removal of 3 bases from V and 3 bases from J, the junction contained 5 bases not matched to a gene. The CDR3 runs 16 residues. This CDR3 reads CASSQAGTSVYNEQFF. The DNA of the CDR3 is TGTGCCAGCAGCCAGGCTGGGACTAGCGTCTACAATGAGCAGTTCTTC.

This CDR3 reads CASSVQDTRDTDTQYF. The DNA for the CDR3 is TGTGCCAGCAGCGTCCAAGACACCAGGGACACAGATACGCAGTATTTT. The rearrangement links TRBV9 to TRBJ2-3, with a tentative D call TRBD1 (5 bases). From germline, CDR1 is SGDLS and CDR2 YYNGEE. V was pared by 2 bases and J by 2 bases, with 15 bases between. The CDR3 spans 16 residues.

This clone was observed a handful of times. The J gene is TRBJ1-1, the V gene TRBV6-2 or TRBV6-3; D is possibly TRBD1 (6 bases). This CDR3 is 14 amino acids long. V lost 2 bases and J 3 bases, leaving 10 bases between the germline ends. Per the germline V gene, CDR1 is MNHEY and CDR2 is SVGEGT. The CDR3 bases are TGTGCCAGCAGTTACCGGGGGGCGGACACTGAAGCTTTCTTT. Its protein product is CASSYRGADTEAFF.

The chain employs TRBV15 and TRBJ2-7; the match to TRBD1 covers 9 bases. This CDR3 has 14 amino acids. Germline-derived CDR1 and CDR2 are LNHNV and YYDKDF (reference sequence). The J segment lost 2 bases and the V segment lost 6 bases, leaving 5 bases of the junction unmatched. CDR3 sequence reads: CATRSGQGTYEQYF. CDR3 sequence (DNA): TGTGCCACCAGGAGTGGACAGGGGACCTACGAGCAGTACTTC.